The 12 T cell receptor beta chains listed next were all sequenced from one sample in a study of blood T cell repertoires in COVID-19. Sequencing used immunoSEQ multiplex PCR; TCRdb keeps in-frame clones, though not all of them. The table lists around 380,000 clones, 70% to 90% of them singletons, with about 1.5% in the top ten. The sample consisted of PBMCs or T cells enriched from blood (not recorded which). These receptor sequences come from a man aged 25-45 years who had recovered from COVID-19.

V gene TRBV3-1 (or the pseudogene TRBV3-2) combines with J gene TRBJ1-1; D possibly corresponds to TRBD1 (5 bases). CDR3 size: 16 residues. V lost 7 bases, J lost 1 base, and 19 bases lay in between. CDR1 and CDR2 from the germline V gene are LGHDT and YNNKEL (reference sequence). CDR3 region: CASTSRTGRGNTEAFF. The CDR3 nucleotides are TGTGCCAGCACCTCTAGAACAGGAAGGGGGAACACTGAAGCTTTCTTT.

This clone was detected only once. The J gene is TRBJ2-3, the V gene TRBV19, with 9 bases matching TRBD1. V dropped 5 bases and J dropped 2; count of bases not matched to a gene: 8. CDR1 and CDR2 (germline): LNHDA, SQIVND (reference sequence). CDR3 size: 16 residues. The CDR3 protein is CASSVGQGTFTDTQYF. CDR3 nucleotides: TGTGCCAGTAGTGTCGGACAGGGGACCTTCACAGATACGCAGTATTTT. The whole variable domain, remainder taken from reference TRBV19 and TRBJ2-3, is DGGITQSPKYLFRKEGQNVTLSCEQNLNHDAMYWYRQDPGQGLRLIYYSQIVNDFQKGDIAEGYSVSREKKESFPLTVTSAQKNPTAFYLCASSVGQGTFTDTQYFGPGTRLTVL.

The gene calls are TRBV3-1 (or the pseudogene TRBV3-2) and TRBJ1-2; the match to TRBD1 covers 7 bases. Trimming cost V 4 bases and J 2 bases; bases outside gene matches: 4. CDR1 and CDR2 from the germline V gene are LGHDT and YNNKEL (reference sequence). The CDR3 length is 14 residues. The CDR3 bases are TGTGCCAGCAGCCTACCGGGACAGAACTATGGCTACACCTTC. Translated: CASSLPGQNYGYTF.

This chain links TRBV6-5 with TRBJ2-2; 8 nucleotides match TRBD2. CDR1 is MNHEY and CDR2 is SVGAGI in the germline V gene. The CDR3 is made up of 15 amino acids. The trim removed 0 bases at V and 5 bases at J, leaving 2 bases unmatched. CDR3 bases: TGTGCCAGCAGTTACTCTAGCGGGATGACCGGGGAGCTGTTTTTT. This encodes CASSYSSGMTGELFF.

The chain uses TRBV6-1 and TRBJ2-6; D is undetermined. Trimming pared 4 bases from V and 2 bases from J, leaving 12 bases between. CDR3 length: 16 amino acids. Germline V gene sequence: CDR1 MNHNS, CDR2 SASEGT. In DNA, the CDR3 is TGTGCCAGCAGTGGGTACCTGACACCTGGGGCCAACGTCCTGACTTTC. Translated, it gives CASSGYLTPGANVLTF.

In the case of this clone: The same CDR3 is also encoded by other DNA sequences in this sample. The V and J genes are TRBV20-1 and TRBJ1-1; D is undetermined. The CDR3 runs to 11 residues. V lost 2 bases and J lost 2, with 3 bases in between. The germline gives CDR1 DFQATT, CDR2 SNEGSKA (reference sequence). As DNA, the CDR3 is TGCAGTGCTAGATTAAACACTGAAGCTTTCTTT. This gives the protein CSARLNTEAFF.

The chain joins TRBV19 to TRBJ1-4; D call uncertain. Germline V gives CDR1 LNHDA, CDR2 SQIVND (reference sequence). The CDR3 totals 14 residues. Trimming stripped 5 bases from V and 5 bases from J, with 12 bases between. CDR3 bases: TGTGCCAGTAGTTTCACAGCAAAGAATGAAAAACTGTTTTTT. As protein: CASSFTAKNEKLFF.

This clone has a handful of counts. The CDR3 DNA reads TGTGCTAGTGCCGTGACAGCCTCTGGAAACACCATATATTTT. It yields the protein CASAVTASGNTIYF. The chain has TRBV12-5 and TRBJ1-3; D may be TRBD1 (5 bases). The CDR3 consists of 14 residues. Trimming took 7 bases from V and 0 from J, leaving 10 bases between them. Germline V gene lookup returns CDR1 LGHNT and CDR2 FRNRAP.

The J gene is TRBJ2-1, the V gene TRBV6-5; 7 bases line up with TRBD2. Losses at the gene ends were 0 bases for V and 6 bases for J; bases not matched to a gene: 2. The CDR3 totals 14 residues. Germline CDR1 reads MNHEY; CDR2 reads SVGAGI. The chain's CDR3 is CASSYSSGANEQFF. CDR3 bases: TGTGCCAGCAGTTACTCGAGCGGGGCCAATGAGCAGTTCTTC.

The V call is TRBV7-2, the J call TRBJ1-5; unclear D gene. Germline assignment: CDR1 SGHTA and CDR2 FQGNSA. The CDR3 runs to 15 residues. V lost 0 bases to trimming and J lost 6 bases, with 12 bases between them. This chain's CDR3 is CASSLAYGNAQPQHF. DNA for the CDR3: TGTGCCAGCAGCTTAGCGTACGGGAATGCTCAGCCCCAGCATTTT.

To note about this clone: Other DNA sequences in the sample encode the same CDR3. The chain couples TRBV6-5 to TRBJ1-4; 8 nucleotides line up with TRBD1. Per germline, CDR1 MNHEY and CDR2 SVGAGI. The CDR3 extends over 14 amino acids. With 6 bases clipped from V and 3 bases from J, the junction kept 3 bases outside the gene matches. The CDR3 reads CASRLTGANEKLFF. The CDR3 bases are TGTGCCAGCAGGCTGACAGGGGCTAATGAAAAACTGTTTTTT.

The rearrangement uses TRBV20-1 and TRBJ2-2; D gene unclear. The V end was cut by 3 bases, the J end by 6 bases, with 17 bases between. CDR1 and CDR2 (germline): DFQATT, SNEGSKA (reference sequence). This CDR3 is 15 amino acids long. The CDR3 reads CSASAFRNYSGELFF. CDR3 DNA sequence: TGCAGTGCTAGTGCCTTCCGGAACTACTCCGGGGAGCTGTTTTTT.